This T cell receptor (beta chain) was documented in a study of control samples from healthy donors and cancer patients (dated by TCRdb to about 2020). The germline V gene gives CDR1 as SNHLY and CDR2 as FYNNEI. The V end gives up 5 bases and the J end 6 bases, leaving 3 bases in the junction not matched to a gene. The CDR3 starts with the cysteine, ends with the phenylalanine, and has 14 residues. Of all the DNA, just the CDR3 is kept, 42 bases in frame from base 1. Receptors were amplified or captured by the immunoSEQ multiplex PCR assay. TCRdb stores this immuneACCESS table with in-frame sequences only. Part of the clones is absent; in the studies checked, under half of the shortfall reflects unresolved V genes, and no reason is known for the rest. The sample records 100,000 to 150,000 clones, about nine tenths of which are singletons. The top ten constitute around 8.7% of the sample. As for this clone: No cognate antigen has been identified for it. Base-call qualities are not available, and no considerably larger clone is one nucleotide away.

The material sequenced was blood. The sequence joins TRBV2 to TRBJ1-6; TRBD1 agrees with 8 junctional bases. This TCR derives from a man aged 35-49 years in good health. DNA sequence: TGTGCCAGCAGTCGACAGGGGCTTAATTCACCCCTCCACTTT. This sequence encodes CASSRQGLNSPLHF.